This T cell receptor beta chain was recorded in a study of T cell responses to AZD1222 COVID-19 vaccine. Study information: Pooling covered second doses at about 4 or about 12 weeks. General study points: Just a handful of AZD1222 recipients tested seropositive at baseline. Repertoires were sampled only after the peak T cell response.

Data came from immunoSEQ multiplex PCR; TCRdb stores just in-frame clones and leaves some out. Altogether 65,000 to 80,000 clones are present, 87% being singletons, with the ten largest covering roughly 24%. With respect to this clone: Its antigen is unidentified.

The origin of this receptor is an adult in good health. This material consisted of peripheral blood, taken on day 0 of AZD1222 vaccination.

The CDR3 nucleotides read TGTGCCAGCAGCTTGGGAGGGAGAACTGGAAACACCATATATTTT. Its protein product is CASSLGGRTGNTIYF. The chain has TRBV5-8 and TRBJ1-3; unclear D gene. This CDR3 comprises 15 residues. Germline V lookup: CDR1 SGHTS, CDR2 YDEGEE. The ends were cut back, 0 bases at V and 2 bases at J, with 9 bases in the middle. The full variable domain, in which reference TRBV5-8 and TRBJ1-3 provide the parts outside the CDR3, is EAGVTQSPTHLIKTRGQQATLRCSPISGHTSVYWYQQALGLGLQFLLWYDEGEERNRGNFPPRFSGRQFPNYSSELNVNALELEDSALYLCASSLGGRTGNTIYFGEGSWLTVV.